A single sample gave rise to the 25 T cell receptor beta chains below, sequenced in a study of blood T cell repertoires in COVID-19. Measured with immunoSEQ multiplex PCR; TCRdb has only the in-frame clones, and not every one. Seen here are some 120,000 clones, 60% to 80% observed once, and the top ten hold about 5.5%. The specimen sequenced was peripheral blood. These TCRs come from a man aged 80 or over with COVID-19, enrolled during active disease.

This clone has just a few counts. The J gene is TRBJ2-7, the V gene TRBV2; 10 bases agree with TRBD1. This CDR3 region has 13 residues. Germline CDR1 reads SNHLY; CDR2 reads FYNNEI. Trimming removed 6 bases from V and 3 bases from J; junction bases left unmatched: 2. The CDR3 nucleotides are TGTGCCAGCAGCGGACAGGGGGGCTACGAGCAGTACTTC. Encoded protein: CASSGQGGYEQYF.

The chain uses TRBV6-1 and TRBJ1-2; 7 bases align to TRBD1. CDR1 MNHNS and CDR2 SASEGT come from the germline V gene. V lost 2 bases to trimming and J lost 5 bases; unmatched junction nucleotides: 8. The CDR3 totals 15 residues. CDR3 in DNA: TGTGCCAGCAGTGAAATGAGGACAGGAGTTTATGGCTACACCTTC. Protein sequence: CASSEMRTGVYGYTF.

The gene calls are TRBV28 and TRBJ1-5; 9 bases are a match to TRBD1. V shed 3 bases and J 3 bases; nucleotides not matched to a gene: 21. The CDR3 spans 21 residues. Per germline, CDR1 MDHEN and CDR2 SYDVKM. CDR3 bases: TGTGCCAGCAGTTTCCTAGGTTCGGGACAGGGAGATTTCGAGGTCAATCAGCCCCAGCATTTT. Encoded protein: CASSFLGSGQGDFEVNQPQHF.

The V gene is TRBV5-6, the J gene TRBJ1-6, with a possible D match to TRBD1 (6 bases). This CDR3 is 17 amino acids long. Germline CDR1 SGHDT, CDR2 YYEEEE. Trimming took 1 base from V and 5 from J, leaving 16 bases between them. The CDR3 coding sequence is TGTGCCAGCAGCTTGTACAGGGAATGGGGGCATAATTCACCCCTCCACTTT. Protein: CASSLYREWGHNSPLHF.

The V gene is TRBV25-1, the J gene TRBJ1-2, with TRBD1 matching 8 bases. Germline-derived CDR1 and CDR2 are MGHDK and SYGVNS. This CDR3 comprises 14 residues. V dropped 5 bases and J dropped 0; count of bases not matched to a gene: 2. DNA of the CDR3: TGTGCCAGCAGTCGACAGGGGTCTAACTATGGCTACACCTTC. Residues: CASSRQGSNYGYTF.

This clone was observed a handful of times. The rearrangement links TRBV5-4 to TRBJ2-7; possible D gene TRBD1, 5 bases. Germline CDR1 reads SGHNT; CDR2 reads YYREEE (reference sequence). Trimming left V 0 bases short and J 4 bases short, with 17 bases between. The CDR3 is 16 residues long. CDR3 residues: CASSLGAPGNAYEQYF. The CDR3 DNA reads as TGTGCCAGCAGCTTGGGGGCGCCAGGGAACGCGTACGAGCAGTACTTC.

V is TRBV28 and J is TRBJ2-1, with 13 bases aligning to TRBD2. The CDR3 has 14 amino acids. Germline CDR1 and CDR2: MDHEN and SYDVKM. J lost 13 bases, V lost 2 bases, and 5 bases had no gene match. The CDR3 DNA reads as TGTGCCAGCAGTTTACGAAGGACTAGCGGGAGTCAGTTCTTC. Its protein is CASSLRRTSGSQFF.

The V gene is TRBV19, the J gene TRBJ2-7, with D possibly being TRBD1 (5 bases). Trimming stripped 7 bases from V and 2 bases from J, with 15 bases between. The CDR3 contains 14 residues. Germline V gene sequence: CDR1 LNHDA, CDR2 SQIVND (reference sequence). CDR3 nucleotide sequence: TGTGCCAGTAAGTCAACAGGTGCTACCTACGAGCAGTACTTC. Amino acids: CASKSTGATYEQYF.

As DNA, the CDR3 is TGTGCCAGCAGTGGTAACGGGGGGTTCACTGAAGCTTTCTTT. Translation gives CASSGNGGFTEAFF. The chain carries TRBV2 and TRBJ1-1, with TRBD1 as a possible D gene (5 bases). Trimming left V 4 bases short and J 4 bases short, with 13 bases between. The CDR3 has 14 amino acids. Germline V gives CDR1 SNHLY, CDR2 FYNNEI.

The rearrangement links TRBV7-8 to TRBJ1-4; TRBD1 might be the D (5 bases). The CDR3 is 15 amino acids. From germline, CDR1 is SGHVS and CDR2 FQNEAQ. V dropped 2 bases and J dropped 5 bases, with 12 bases sitting between them. The CDR3 is CASSLTGGRNEKLFF. CDR3 sequence (DNA): TGTGCCAGCAGCTTAACGGGGGGTAGAAATGAAAAACTGTTTTTT.

The chain has TRBV11-3 and TRBJ2-1; TRBD2 agrees at 11 bases. Germline loops: CDR1 SGHNT, CDR2 YENEEA. This CDR3 is built from 14 residues. V was pared by 7 bases and J by 8 bases, with 7 bases of the junction left unmatched. CDR3 loop: CASTVAGGQDEQFF. In DNA form, the CDR3 reads TGTGCCAGCACCGTAGCGGGAGGGCAAGATGAGCAGTTCTTC.

The chain carries TRBV4-2 and TRBJ2-1; D remains unclear. The CDR3 sequence is 13 residues long. The germline V gene has CDR1 LGHNA and CDR2 YNFKEQ. Trimming cost V 1 base and J 9 bases, with 10 bases left between them. CDR3 nucleotide sequence: TGTGCCAGCAGCCAAGTTGACGCGGCTGAGCAGTTCTTC. It codes for CASSQVDAAEQFF.

A few counts support this clone. This chain joins TRBV29-1 and TRBJ2-5; TRBD2 matches at 9 bases. Germline V gene sequence: CDR1 SQVTM, CDR2 ANQGSEA. V shed 7 bases and J 5 bases; nucleotides not matched to a gene: 11. The length of the CDR3 is 14 residues. The CDR3 loop is CSGSDSGSEETQYF. DNA for the CDR3: TGCAGCGGGAGTGATAGCGGGAGTGAGGAGACCCAGTACTTC.

The gene calls are TRBV28 and TRBJ1-2; the match to TRBD1 covers 8 bases. This CDR3 is built from 14 residues. Trimming took 6 bases from V and 2 from J; bases not matched to a gene: 5. CDR1 is MDHEN and CDR2 is SYDVKM in the germline V gene. The CDR3, as DNA: TGTGCCAGCAGCGGACAGGGCCTAAACTATGGCTACACCTTC. Protein: CASSGQGLNYGYTF.

The gene calls are TRBV20-1 and TRBJ2-1, with D possibly being TRBD2 (6 bases). Germline loops: CDR1 DFQATT, CDR2 SNEGSKA (reference sequence). The CDR3 length is 14 residues. V dropped 3 bases and J dropped 3 bases, with 12 bases sitting between them. The CDR3 loop is CSASRSGHYNEQFF. In nucleotides, the CDR3 is TGCAGTGCTAGTCGTAGCGGCCACTACAATGAGCAGTTCTTC.

V is TRBV7-2 and J is TRBJ2-7; 10 nucleotides agree with TRBD2. This CDR3 is built from 15 residues. V was clipped by 2 bases and J by 4 bases; unmatched bases: 5. CDR1 is SGHTA and CDR2 is FQGNSA in the germline V gene. CDR3 region: CASSLRASGGYEQYF. CDR3 coding DNA: TGTGCCAGCAGCTTAAGGGCTAGCGGGGGTTACGAGCAGTACTTC.

This clone was observed a handful of times. The rearrangement links TRBV19 to TRBJ2-7, with 7 bases that match TRBD1. The CDR3 covers 14 residues. Trimming cost V 3 bases and J 2 bases; bases outside gene matches: 4. The germline gives CDR1 LNHDA, CDR2 SQIVND (reference sequence). In nucleotides, the CDR3 is TGTGCCAGTAGTATCTACAGGGGAGCCTACGAGCAGTACTTC. Residues: CASSIYRGAYEQYF.

Comments on this clone: At one end the junction does not follow the germline gene, possibly because of a read error. V and J are TRBV13 and TRBJ1-2, with D unclear. Germline V gives CDR1 PRHDT, CDR2 FYEKMQ (reference sequence). This CDR3 contains 12 residues. The DNA of the CDR3 is TGTGCCAGCAGCTGGAGCCGAGGCCCCTGGGCCTTC. It is translated as CASSWSRGPWAF.

The genes are TRBV6-1 and TRBJ2-7; no firm D call. Germline CDR1 reads MNHNS; CDR2 reads SASEGT. V lost 2 bases and J 6 bases, leaving 5 bases between the germline ends. The CDR3 contains 11 residues. For the CDR3, the DNA is TGTGCCAGCAGTGAACTGCGCGAGCAGTACTTC. Amino acid sequence: CASSELREQYF.

The rearrangement joins TRBV11-1 to TRBJ2-7, with 10 bases fitting TRBD1. The CDR3 has 16 amino acids. CDR1 and CDR2 from the germline V gene are SGHAT and FQDESV (reference sequence). V shed 2 bases and J 1 base; nucleotides not matched to a gene: 5. CDR3 amino acids: CASSLPRTGGSYEQYF. The CDR3 DNA reads TGTGCCAGCAGCTTACCCCGGACAGGGGGTTCCTACGAGCAGTACTTC.

V usage is TRBV6-5 and J usage is TRBJ2-5; 7 nucleotides agree with TRBD1. The germline V gene has CDR1 MNHEY and CDR2 SVGAGI. Unmatched junction bases numbered 9, after V lost 0 bases and J lost 8 bases. The CDR3 contains 15 residues. The CDR3 DNA sequence: TGTGCCAGCAGTTACTCACGACAGGGCCCGGGAACCCAGTACTTC. Translating it yields CASSYSRQGPGTQYF.

V usage is TRBV19 and J usage is TRBJ1-6; 7 bases fit TRBD1. Germline V lookup: CDR1 LNHDA, CDR2 SQIVND (reference sequence). The V gene end was trimmed by 6 bases and the J gene end by 10 bases; junction bases not matched to a gene: 9. The length of the CDR3 is 14 residues. The DNA for the CDR3 is TGTGCCAGTAGGCCCGACAGGGATCGCTCACCCCTCCACTTT. Protein product: CASRPDRDRSPLHF.

The rearrangement joins TRBV27 to TRBJ2-3, with D perhaps TRBD2 (6 bases). V was trimmed by 5 bases and J by 0 bases, leaving 12 bases between them. The CDR3 covers 15 residues. Germline V gene lookup returns CDR1 MNHEY and CDR2 SMNVEV (reference sequence). CDR3 sequence (DNA): TGTGCCAGCAGTGTACTAGCCTTTAGCACAGATACGCAGTATTTT. It encodes CASSVLAFSTDTQYF.

V is TRBV19 and J is TRBJ2-1; 13 bases agree with TRBD2. CDR1 and CDR2 (germline): LNHDA, SQIVND (reference sequence). J lost 2 bases, V lost 4 bases, and 8 bases had no gene match. This CDR3 comprises 18 residues. This chain's CDR3 is CASSKGLAGSWTYNEQFF. The CDR3 DNA is TGTGCCAGTAGTAAGGGACTAGCGGGGTCGTGGACCTACAATGAGCAGTTCTTC.

The V call is TRBV28, the J call TRBJ2-3; possibly TRBD2 for D (6 bases). V shed 6 bases and J shed 8 bases, with 21 bases lying between them. The CDR3 spans 15 residues. Germline V gene sequence: CDR1 MDHEN, CDR2 SYDVKM. CDR3 in amino acids: CASSTPGPGSGTQYF. The CDR3 DNA reads TGTGCCAGCAGCACTCCGGGACCCGGGAGCGGTACGCAGTATTTT.